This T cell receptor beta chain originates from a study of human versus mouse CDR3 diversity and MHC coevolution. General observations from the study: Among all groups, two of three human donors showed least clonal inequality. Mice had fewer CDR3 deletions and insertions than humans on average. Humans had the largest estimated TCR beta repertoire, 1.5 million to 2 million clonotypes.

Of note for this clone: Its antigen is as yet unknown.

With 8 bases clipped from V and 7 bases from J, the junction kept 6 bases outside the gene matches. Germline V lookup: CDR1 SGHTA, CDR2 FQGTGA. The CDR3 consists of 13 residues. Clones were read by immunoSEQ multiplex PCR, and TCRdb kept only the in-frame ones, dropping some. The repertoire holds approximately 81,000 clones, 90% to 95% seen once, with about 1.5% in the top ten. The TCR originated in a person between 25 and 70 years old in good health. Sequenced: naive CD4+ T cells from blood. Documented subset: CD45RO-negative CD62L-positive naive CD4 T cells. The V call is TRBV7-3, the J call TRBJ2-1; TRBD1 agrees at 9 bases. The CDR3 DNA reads TGTGCCAGCGCAGACAGGGGGAGGAATGAGCAGTTCTTC. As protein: CASADRGRNEQFF.